This TCR beta chain emerged from a study of regulatory T cells in long-lasting Graves disease. Arm-PCR with iRepertoire HTBI primers amplified the CDR3 regions for these TCR beta libraries. TCRdb re-called the multiplex PCR reads with MiXCR, one entry per CDR3 protein. The sample has 350,000 to 450,000 distinct CDR3 sequences, 21% seen once. The CDR3 spans 12 residues. V lost 5 bases and J lost 5, with 10 bases in between. Germline loops: CDR1 SEHNR, CDR2 FQNEAQ (reference sequence). This clonotype came up a few times. Noted time point: persistent/refractory GD, antithyroid drugs over 5 years with positive TRAb. TCR sequences were obtained from RNA taken from PBMCs.

The source is a female donor with Graves disease. V gene TRBV7-9 combines with J gene TRBJ2-7, with D perhaps TRBD1 (6 bases). The sequenced sample was peripheral blood mononuclear cells (PBMCs), obtained when the disease was refractory, from a patient treated with antithyroid drugs. The CDR3 spells CASSTQGDEQYF. The CDR3 DNA follows: TGTGCCAGCAGCACACAGGGTGACGAGCAGTACTTC. Complete variable domain (other parts from reference TRBV7-9 and TRBJ2-7): DTGVSQNPRHKITKRGQNVTFRCDPISEHNRLYWYRQTLGQGPEFLTYFQNEAQLEKSRLLSDRFSAERPKGSFSTLEIQRTEQGDSAMYLCASSTQGDEQYFGPGTRLTVT.